This TCR beta chain was documented in a study of yellow fever vaccine responses in identical twins (dated by TCRdb to the late 2010s). A note on the overall study: Focusing on identical twins, the study followed the T cell clones that responded to the vaccine, and did so with precision.

The full study reports these points: According to the authors, in identical twins the way T cells responded to vaccination appeared partly convergent and partly personalized.

To prepare the library, RT-PCR was applied. TCRdb shows the sequencer as Illumina HiSeq 2500. TCRdb passed the public sequencing reads through fastp at Q25 and MiXCR, retaining productive beta sequences. Rows are unified per CDR3 protein, each entry keeping the most common DNA and genes. The sample table shows around 9,600 distinct CDR3 sequences, and approximately 88% are seen once. Of the sample, roughly 2% is held by the ten largest clones. For CDR1 and CDR2, the germline V gene lists MGHRA and YSYEKL. V loses 1 base, J loses 2 bases, and the germline ends lie 6 bases apart. From the cysteine up to the phenylalanine, the CDR3 has a length of 13 residues. The kept DNA is CDR3 alone, 39 bases in frame from the first base. This clonotype was seen only once. What antigen it recognizes has not been identified. Base-call qualities are not available, and no considerably larger clone is one nucleotide away. One read offers little support.

In this chain, TRBV4-1 is recombined with TRBJ2-7, with no confident D gene call. The specimen was T cells from blood (PBMCs), unsorted or a sorted subset (not recorded which), collected before or after yellow fever vaccination (not recorded which). This clonotype originated in a woman aged 18-30 years who received the yellow fever vaccine. Donor details come from another sample of the same person, matched by shared clones. The bases are TGCGCCAGCAGCCAAGGGCCCGCCTACGAGCAGTACTTC. It specifies CASSQGPAYEQYF.